Following are 25 T cell receptor beta chains from one sample sequenced in a study of blood T cell repertoires in COVID-19. Profiled with immunoSEQ multiplex PCR; TCRdb holds only in-frame clones, not every one. The profile shows about 270,000 clones, over 75% of them singletons. Sequenced sample: peripheral blood. These receptors came from a woman aged 50 to 65 with acute or convalescent COVID-19.

V usage is TRBV18 and J usage is TRBJ1-1, with D hard to call. The length of the CDR3 is 16 residues. V was cut by 1 base and J by 2 bases, with 14 bases left in between. The germline CDR1 and CDR2 sequences are KGHSH and LQKENI. In nucleotides, the CDR3 is TGTGCCAGCTCACCACGAAGCGGGTGGGGTAACACTGAAGCTTTCTTT. Its protein is CASSPRSGWGNTEAFF.

The rearrangement uses TRBV19 and TRBJ1-4, with TRBD1 matching over 8 bases. The V segment lost 9 bases and the J segment 7 bases; nucleotides outside the gene matches: 10. CDR1 is LNHDA and CDR2 is SQIVND in the germline V gene (reference sequence). This CDR3 has 14 residues. CDR3 bases: TGTGCCAGACAGCCAGGGGGCTTGGGTGAAAAACTGTTTTTT. It specifies CARQPGGLGEKLFF.

V and J are TRBV4-2 and TRBJ2-1; 10 bases agree with TRBD2. The CDR3 is made up of 18 amino acids. V shed 0 bases, J shed 8 bases, and the junction held 13 bases outside the gene matches. CDR1 and CDR2 (germline): LGHNA, YNFKEQ. The CDR3 loop is CASSQDTRLAGVRDEQFF. CDR3 coding DNA: TGTGCCAGCAGCCAAGATACTCGGCTAGCGGGAGTAAGGGATGAGCAGTTCTTC.

The V and J genes are TRBV4-2 and TRBJ2-7, with D perhaps TRBD2 (6 bases). Trimming took 4 bases from V and 0 from J, leaving 13 bases between them. The CDR3 loop spans 15 amino acids. Germline V gene data show CDR1 as LGHNA and CDR2 as YNFKEQ. The CDR3, as DNA: TGTGCCAGCAGCCCACAAAGCGGGCTCTCCTACGAGCAGTACTTC. Its protein is CASSPQSGLSYEQYF.

This chain connects TRBV27 to TRBJ2-3; D uncertain. Per the germline V gene, CDR1 is MNHEY and CDR2 is SMNVEV (reference sequence). The CDR3 sequence is 14 residues long. V dropped 3 bases and J dropped 0 bases, with 7 bases sitting between them. Here the CDR3 reads CASSFTGSTDTQYF. CDR3 in DNA: TGTGCCAGCAGTTTTACCGGTAGCACAGATACGCAGTATTTT.

This clone is a singleton in its sample. V is TRBV5-4 and J is TRBJ2-7, with 9 bases identical to TRBD1. Germline lookup yields CDR1 SGHNT and CDR2 YYREEE (reference sequence). With V trimmed by 4 bases and J by 6 bases, 11 bases remained unmatched. This CDR3 spans 15 amino acids. The CDR3 DNA reads TGTGCCAGCAGCGGACCCCGGACAGGGGCCAGCGAGCAGTACTTC. Its protein is CASSGPRTGASEQYF.

This clone was found once. V is TRBV5-6 and J is TRBJ2-1, with D maybe TRBD2 (5 bases). The V gene's germline CDR1 is SGHDT and CDR2 YYEEEE. The V gene lost 6 bases and the J gene lost 4 bases, with 8 bases spanning the gap. This CDR3 spans 12 amino acids. The CDR3 DNA reads TGTGCCAGCACGGCGGGTTACAATGAGCAGTTCTTC. Translation: CASTAGYNEQFF. The full variable domain, rest sourced from reference TRBV5-6 and TRBJ2-1, is DAGVTQSPTHLIKTRGQQVTLRCSPKSGHDTVSWYQQALGQGPQFIFQYYEEEERQRGNFPDRFSGHQFPNYSSELNVNALLLGDSALYLCASTAGYNEQFFGPGTRLTVL.

This chain links TRBV5-1 with TRBJ2-3; 8 positions agree with TRBD2. CDR1 and CDR2 from the germline V gene are SGHRS and YFSETQ. V was pared by 0 bases and J by 3 bases, with 3 bases of the junction left unmatched. The CDR3 runs 15 residues. CDR3 in amino acids: CASSLVLAGTDTQYF. CDR3 DNA: TGCGCCAGCAGCTTGGTGTTAGCGGGAACAGATACGCAGTATTTT.

The rearrangement joins TRBV4-1 to TRBJ2-7; TRBD1 matches at 7 bases. The CDR3 runs to 16 residues. Germline V CDR1 and CDR2: MGHRA, YSYEKL. V dropped 1 base and J dropped 6; count of bases not matched to a gene: 12. CDR3 in DNA: TGCGCCAGCAGCCAAGTCTCGTTTAGGGGGCGAGGCGAGCAGTACTTC. As protein: CASSQVSFRGRGEQYF.

The chain carries TRBV7-9 and TRBJ1-4; TRBD1 might be the D (5 bases). Per the germline V gene, CDR1 is SEHNR and CDR2 is FQNEAQ (reference sequence). This CDR3 spans 15 amino acids. The V gene lost 2 bases and the J gene lost 5 bases, with 12 bases spanning the gap. CDR3 sequence (DNA): TGTGCCAGCAGCTTATCTGGGGCGGTAAATGAAAAACTGTTTTTT. This codes for CASSLSGAVNEKLFF.

The chain has TRBV4-2 and TRBJ1-5; 7 nucleotides match TRBD1. CDR1 and CDR2 (germline): LGHNA, YNFKEQ. V shed 4 bases and J 5 bases; nucleotides not matched to a gene: 2. The CDR3 is 13 amino acids. In nucleotides, the CDR3 is TGTGCCAGCAGCCGAGACAGGGATCAGCCCCAGCATTTT. Amino acids: CASSRDRDQPQHF.

The chain has TRBV6-6 and TRBJ2-7; 7 positions agree with TRBD1. This CDR3 has 14 amino acids. Unmatched junction bases numbered 6, after V lost 2 bases and J lost 5 bases. Per germline, CDR1 MNHNY and CDR2 SVGAGI (reference sequence). CDR3 amino acids: CASSYGWQGDEQYF. Written as DNA, the CDR3 is TGTGCCAGCAGTTACGGGTGGCAGGGGGACGAGCAGTACTTC.

The chain combines TRBV18 with TRBJ2-3, with 8 bases that match TRBD2. The CDR3 spans 14 residues. Germline V gene sequence: CDR1 KGHSH, CDR2 LQKENI. V was pared by 3 bases and J by 4 bases, with 3 bases of the junction left unmatched. The CDR3 region is CASSPAGGADTQYF. The CDR3 DNA follows: TGTGCCAGCTCACCGGCGGGAGGCGCAGATACGCAGTATTTT.

This chain joins TRBV5-5 and TRBJ1-1; maybe TRBD1 (5 bases). The CDR3 has 14 residues. Germline lookup yields CDR1 SGHKS and CDR2 YYEKEE (reference sequence). With 4 bases removed from V and 5 bases from J, the gap between germline ends came to 15 bases. CDR3 DNA sequence: TGTGCCAGCAGCCCCCTTGGGGCGGGAACTGAAGCTTTCTTT. Encoded protein: CASSPLGAGTEAFF.

The chain has TRBV19 and TRBJ2-1; TRBD2 matches 7 bases. CDR3 size: 17 residues. The ends lost 0 bases at V and 4 bases at J; junction bases unmatched: 9. The germline V gene encodes CDR1 LNHDA and CDR2 SQIVND (reference sequence). CDR3 DNA sequence: TGTGCCAGTAGTATAGAGGGCGGAGCGGGACTATACAATGAGCAGTTCTTC. Protein product: CASSIEGGAGLYNEQFF. The full variable domain, in which reference TRBV19 and TRBJ2-1 provide the parts outside the CDR3, is DGGITQSPKYLFRKEGQNVTLSCEQNLNHDAMYWYRQDPGQGLRLIYYSQIVNDFQKGDIAEGYSVSREKKESFPLTVTSAQKNPTAFYLCASSIEGGAGLYNEQFFGPGTRLTVL.

This clone was detected many times. The chain joins TRBV7-9 to TRBJ1-1, with 7 bases identical to TRBD1. The CDR3 consists of 15 residues. V was clipped by 5 bases and J by 1 base; unmatched bases: 7. The germline CDR1 and CDR2 sequences are SEHNR and FQNEAQ (reference sequence). The CDR3 loop reads CASSPWGTENTEAFF. CDR3 sequence (DNA): TGTGCCAGCAGCCCCTGGGGGACAGAGAACACTGAAGCTTTCTTT.

The J gene is TRBJ2-1, the V gene TRBV27, with 7 bases lining up with TRBD2. Germline-derived CDR1 and CDR2 are MNHEY and SMNVEV (reference sequence). Unmatched junction bases numbered 5, after V lost 0 bases and J lost 3 bases. The CDR3 consists of 16 residues. CDR3 protein: CASSLSLAARYNEQFF. CDR3 in DNA: TGTGCCAGCAGTTTATCTCTAGCGGCACGCTACAATGAGCAGTTCTTC.

The chain joins TRBV19 to TRBJ1-1; D remains unclear. Germline V gene data show CDR1 as LNHDA and CDR2 as SQIVND (reference sequence). V gave up 8 bases and J gave up 2 bases, with 21 bases separating them. The CDR3 is 16 amino acids. The CDR3, as DNA: TGTGCCAGTCGAACGTGGGCCGGTGAGGGTAACACTGAAGCTTTCTTT. Translating gives CASRTWAGEGNTEAFF.

This clone appeared once. The gene calls are TRBV27 and TRBJ1-2, with 8 bases aligning to TRBD1. The V segment lost 5 bases and the J segment 0 bases; nucleotides outside the gene matches: 17. Germline assignment: CDR1 MNHEY and CDR2 SMNVEV (reference sequence). CDR3 length: 19 residues. Written as DNA, the CDR3 is TGTGCCAGCAGTCAGAGACAGGGGTTGAGGTGGATAGCTAACTATGGCTACACCTTC. Its translation: CASSQRQGLRWIANYGYTF.

V is TRBV10-2 and J is TRBJ2-7; D possibly corresponds to TRBD2 (6 bases). The CDR3 loop spans 14 amino acids. Trimming took 3 bases from V and 2 from J, leaving 11 bases between them. CDR1 is WSHSY, CDR2 SAAADI, per germline. The CDR3 coding sequence is TGCGCCAGCAGTGACCGCGGGGTCGCCTACGAGCAGTACTTC. Protein product: CASSDRGVAYEQYF.

The V and J genes are TRBV4-1 and TRBJ2-1; D gene ambiguous. The CDR3 loop spans 16 amino acids. V lost 0 bases and J lost 0, with 9 bases in between. CDR1 is MGHRA, CDR2 YSYEKL, per germline. The DNA of the CDR3 is TGCGCCAGCAGCCAAGATGAAAGGAGCTCCTACAATGAGCAGTTCTTC. Protein product: CASSQDERSSYNEQFF.

The V gene is TRBV24-1, the J gene TRBJ2-3, with 10 bases matching TRBD2. The CDR3 has 14 amino acids. In germline, CDR1 is KGHDR, CDR2 SFDVKD. V lost 12 bases and J lost 4; bases outside the gene matches: 9. The CDR3 region is CASSSGSIADTQYF. CDR3 sequence (DNA): TGTGCCTCATCTAGCGGGAGTATTGCAGATACGCAGTATTTT.

This chain joins TRBV5-1 and TRBJ1-6; the match to TRBD1 covers 8 bases. Germline V gene data show CDR1 as SGHRS and CDR2 as YFSETQ. The CDR3 is 14 amino acids. V lost 2 bases and J lost 8; bases outside the gene matches: 3. In nucleotides, the CDR3 is TGCGCCAGCAGCTTTCAGGGGGCGGATTCACCCCTCCACTTT. This sequence encodes CASSFQGADSPLHF.

CDR3: CASSPTQDLYGYTF. CDR3 nucleotide sequence: TGTGCCAGCTCACCTACACAGGACCTCTATGGCTACACCTTC. The V gene is TRBV18, the J gene TRBJ1-2; D is perhaps TRBD1 (5 bases). In germline, CDR1 is KGHSH, CDR2 LQKENI. Trimming cost V 3 bases and J 4 bases, with 12 bases left between them. The CDR3 runs 14 residues.

V is TRBV6-4 and J is TRBJ1-1; TRBD1 is a possible D gene (6 bases). In germline, CDR1 is MRHNA, CDR2 SNTAGT. Trimming cost V 4 bases and J 4 bases, with 13 bases left between them. This CDR3 is 14 amino acids long. The CDR3 DNA reads as TGTGCCAGCAGTGCAACAGGGTTAGGCACTGAAGCTTTCTTT. It specifies CASSATGLGTEAFF.